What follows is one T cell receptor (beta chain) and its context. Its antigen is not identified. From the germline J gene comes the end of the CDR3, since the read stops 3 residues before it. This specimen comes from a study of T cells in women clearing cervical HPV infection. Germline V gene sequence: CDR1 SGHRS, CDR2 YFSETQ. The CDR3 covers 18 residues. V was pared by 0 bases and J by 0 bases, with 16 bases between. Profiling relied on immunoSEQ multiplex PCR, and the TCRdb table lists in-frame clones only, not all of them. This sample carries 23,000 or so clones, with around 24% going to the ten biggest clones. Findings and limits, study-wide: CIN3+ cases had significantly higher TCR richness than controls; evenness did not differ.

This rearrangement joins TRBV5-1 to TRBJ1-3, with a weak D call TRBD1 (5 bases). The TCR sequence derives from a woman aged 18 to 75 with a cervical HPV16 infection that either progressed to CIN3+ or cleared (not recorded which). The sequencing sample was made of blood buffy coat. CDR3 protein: CASSLAAGPGVSGNTIYF. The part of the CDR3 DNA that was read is TGCGCCAGCAGCTTGGCCGCAGGACCGGGGGTCTCTGGAAACACC.